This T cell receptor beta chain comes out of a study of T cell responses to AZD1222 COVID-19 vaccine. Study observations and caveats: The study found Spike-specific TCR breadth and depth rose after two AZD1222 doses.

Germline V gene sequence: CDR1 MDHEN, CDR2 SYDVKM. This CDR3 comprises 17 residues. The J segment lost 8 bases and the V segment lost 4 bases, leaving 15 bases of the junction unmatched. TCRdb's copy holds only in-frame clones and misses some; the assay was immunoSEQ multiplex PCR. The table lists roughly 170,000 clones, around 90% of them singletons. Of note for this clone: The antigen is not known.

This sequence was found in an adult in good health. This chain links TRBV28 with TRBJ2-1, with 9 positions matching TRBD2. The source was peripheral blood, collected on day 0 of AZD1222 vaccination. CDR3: CASSSLGLAGSTDEQFF. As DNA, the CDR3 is TGTGCCAGCAGTTCCCTCGGCCTAGCGGGATCGACCGATGAGCAGTTCTTC.